These T cell receptor beta chains were read from a single sample in a study of blood T cell repertoires in COVID-19. Assay: immunoSEQ multiplex PCR; the TCRdb copy retains only in-frame clones and omits some. The sample contains some 350,000 clones, 87% of which appear only once. Sequenced sample: PBMCs or T cells enriched from blood (not recorded which). The origin of the receptors is a woman in her 30s who had recovered from COVID-19. The CDR3 runs from the conserved cysteine through the conserved F or W. A D gene is named only where the DNA matches it firmly. For some rows the clone size is stated as once, few or many, or as a class when expanded; others skip it.

cdr3_aa cdr3_nt v_call cdr3_length d_call j_call clone_size
CASSIRTGRATNEKLFF TGTGCCAGTAGTATCCGGACAGGGAGGGCAACTAATGAAAAACTGTTTTTT TRBV19 17 TRBD1 TRBJ1-4 .
CASSPKQFEAFF TGTGCCAGCTCACCAAAACAGTTTGAAGCTTTCTTT TRBV18 12 . TRBJ1-1 .
CASSEGRGHSQPQHF TGTGCCAGTAGCGAGGGCAGGGGGCACAGTCAGCCCCAGCATTTT TRBV19 15 TRBD1 TRBJ1-5 .
CASSVQETQYF TGTGCCAGCAGTGTACAGGAAACGCAGTATTTT TRBV2 11 . TRBJ2-3 .
CATSVDRGPTDTQYF TGTGCCACCAGTGTCGACAGGGGGCCCACAGATACGCAGTATTTT TRBV24-1 15 TRBD1 TRBJ2-3 .
CASKELAGAVEQYF TGTGCCAGTAAAGAATTAGCGGGAGCAGTCGAGCAGTACTTC TRBV19 14 TRBD2 TRBJ2-7 .
CASSSLPLAGVSYNEQFF TGCGCCAGCAGCTCTCTACCTTTAGCGGGAGTTTCCTACAATGAGCAGTTCTTC TRBV5-1 18 TRBD2 TRBJ2-1 .
CASRKDRANEQFF TGTGCCAGCAGGAAGGACAGGGCCAATGAGCAGTTCTTC TRBV2 13 TRBD1 TRBJ2-1 .
CASSLIGLRTGESGYTF TGTGCCAGCAGCTTAATTGGTCTTCGGACAGGGGAAAGTGGCTACACCTTC TRBV7-9 17 TRBD1 TRBJ1-2 once
CASSLRGSLETQYF TGTGCCAGCAGTTTGAGAGGGTCTTTGGAGACCCAGTACTTC TRBV27 14 . TRBJ2-5 .
CASGRGTGYEQYF TGTGCCAGCGGCCGCGGGACAGGGTACGAGCAGTACTTC TRBV2 13 TRBD1 TRBJ2-7 .
CASSSPGLYYEQYF TGTGCCAGCAGTTCCCCGGGACTCTACTACGAGCAGTACTTC TRBV28 14 . TRBJ2-7 few
CASSLWGGSNQPQHF TGTGCCAGCAGTTTATGGGGGGGGAGCAATCAGCCCCAGCATTTT TRBV28 15 . TRBJ1-5 .
CASSQLLAGKYEQYF TGCGCCAGCAGCCAACTACTAGCGGGAAAGTACGAGCAGTACTTC TRBV4-1 15 TRBD2 TRBJ2-7 .
CASSSVSQETQYF TGTGCCAGCAGCTCCGTCAGTCAAGAGACCCAGTACTTC TRBV7-9 13 . TRBJ2-5 .
CASRGGGSDSNQPQHF TGTGCCAGCAGAGGGGGGGGGAGCGATAGCAATCAGCCCCAGCATTTT TRBV2 16 . TRBJ1-5 once
CASSPGGQLVYEQYF TGTGCCAGCAGCCCAGGGGGACAGCTAGTCTACGAGCAGTACTTC TRBV28 15 TRBD1 TRBJ2-7 .
CASSEGRAFRYGYTF TGTGCCAGCAGTGAAGGGAGGGCATTCCGCTATGGCTACACCTTC TRBV25-1 15 . TRBJ1-2 .
CASSHGTGAYNEQFF TGTGCCAGCAGCCACGGGACAGGGGCCTACAATGAGCAGTTCTTC TRBV14 15 TRBD1 TRBJ2-1 .
CASSYSLSYEQYF TGTGCCAGCAGTTACAGCCTCTCCTACGAGCAGTACTTC TRBV28 13 . TRBJ2-7 .
CASSHSQGMGNQPQHF TGTGCCAGCAGCCATTCCCAGGGGATGGGCAATCAGCCCCAGCATTTT TRBV5-5 16 . TRBJ1-5 .
CASSQGQGGETQYF TGTGCCAGCAGTCAAGGACAGGGTGGTGAGACCCAGTACTTC TRBV28 14 TRBD1 TRBJ2-5 .
CASGGTEINQPQHF TGTGCCAGCGGTGGGACAGAGATCAATCAGCCCCAGCATTTT TRBV27 14 TRBD1 TRBJ1-5 .
CASSSMDRGYGSPLHF TGTGCCAGCAGTTCTATGGACAGGGGGTATGGTTCACCCCTCCACTTT TRBV28 16 TRBD1 TRBJ1-6 .
CAISEPVQGPSSPLHF TGTGCCATCAGTGAGCCGGTTCAGGGCCCCAGTTCACCCCTCCACTTT TRBV10-3 16 . TRBJ1-6 .
CASSYRLGAPQETQYF TGTGCCAGTAGTTATCGGCTGGGGGCACCCCAAGAGACCCAGTACTTC TRBV19 16 . TRBJ2-5 .
CASRGTGGIQPQHF TGTGCCAGCAGAGGGACAGGGGGCATTCAGCCCCAGCATTTT TRBV28 14 TRBD1 TRBJ1-5 .
CASSVQDYEQYF TGTGCCAGCAGCGTCCAGGACTACGAGCAGTACTTC TRBV13 12 . TRBJ2-7 once
CASSLRTGADYGYTF TGTGCCAGCAGCTTGCGGACAGGGGCGGACTATGGCTACACCTTC TRBV5-4 15 TRBD1 TRBJ1-2 few
CASSPRQGNYGYTF TGTGCCAGCAGCCCGAGACAGGGGAACTATGGCTACACCTTC TRBV9 14 TRBD1 TRBJ1-2 .
CASSPVGGAPYEQYF TGCGCCAGCAGCCCGGTAGGAGGGGCCCCCTACGAGCAGTACTTC TRBV5-1 15 . TRBJ2-7 .
CASSDQGSLYEQYF TGTGCCAGCAGTGACCAGGGGTCCCTCTACGAGCAGTACTTC TRBV2 14 . TRBJ2-7 .
CASSLEREETQYF TGTGCCAGCAGCTTAGAGAGGGAAGAGACCCAGTACTTC TRBV7-2 13 . TRBJ2-5 .
CASSLAYLFEQFF TGCGCCAGCAGCTTGGCCTATTTGTTTGAGCAGTTCTTC TRBV5-1 13 . TRBJ2-1 .
CASSQGQGWSPLHF TGTGCCAGCAGCCAAGGGCAGGGATGGTCACCCCTCCACTTT TRBV14 14 . TRBJ1-6 once
CATASGQETQYF TGTGCCACCGCTAGCGGGCAAGAGACCCAGTACTTC TRBV10-3 12 TRBD2 TRBJ2-5 once
CASSFLDAERGYIASTDTQYF TGTGCCAGCAGTTTCCTCGACGCCGAGCGGGGGTATATTGCTAGCACAGATACGCAGTATTTT TRBV27 21 TRBD2 TRBJ2-3 once
CASSYGLRRTEAFF TGTGCCAGCAGTTACGGGTTGAGGAGAACTGAAGCTTTCTTT TRBV6-5 14 . TRBJ1-1 .
CASSASGRDSYNEQFF TGTGCCAGTAGCGCTAGCGGGAGGGATTCCTACAATGAGCAGTTCTTC TRBV19 16 TRBD2 TRBJ2-1 .
CASHRGMNTEAFF TGTGCCAGCCATCGCGGAATGAACACTGAAGCTTTCTTT TRBV28 13 . TRBJ1-1 once
CASSVDRGNDEQYF TGTGCCAGCAGCGTAGACAGGGGGAACGACGAGCAGTACTTC TRBV9 14 TRBD1 TRBJ2-7 .
CSASRPGNQPQHF TGCAGTGCTAGTCGTCCTGGCAATCAGCCCCAGCATTTT TRBV20-1 13 . TRBJ1-5 .